A selection of T cell receptor beta chains follows, all from one sample in a study of cytomegalovirus exposure and HLA in healthy donors. TCRdb's copy holds only in-frame clones and misses some; the assay was immunoSEQ multiplex PCR. The data contain under 200,000 clones, about 81% of them singletons. The sample was PBMCs. The receptor set was obtained from a woman between 25 and 40 years old in good health and CMV-seronegative. Each CDR3 is given with its conserved first and last residue. The D gene is left open where the match is weak. Expanded clones are given a class, and other clones once, few, many or no size at all.

v_call d_call clone_size cdr3_aa
TRBV7-9 TRBD1 . CASSLSGRGRDQPQHF
TRBV2 TRBD1 few CASSSGQPYNSPLHF
TRBV5-1 . . CASSSGLSETDTQYF
TRBV5-1 TRBD2 . CASSLGGGRPKENEQFF
TRBV4-2 TRBD2 . CASSRISGGQGREQFF
TRBV28 TRBD2 . CASSFAGGSTDTQYF
TRBV27 TRBD1 . CASKQGVNTEAFF
TRBV2 . . CASSDRVNSPLHF
TRBV11-2 TRBD2 once CASSLWGGSAPDTQYF
TRBV6-5 . once CASSYRRTDYEQYF
TRBV4-1 . . CASSRQSPPGGETQYF
TRBV19 TRBD2 . CASTQGLAAGNEQFF
TRBV5-1 . . CASSLDGVGGQFF
TRBV9 . few CASSVGGEYNYGYTF
TRBV5-1 TRBD2 . CASSLRLAGGGEQYF
TRBV7-2 . . CASSLVSKETQYF
TRBV2 TRBD2 . CASKGSGTSGDIQYF
TRBV12-5 . . CASGSPRGGITEAFF
TRBV5-6 . . CASSWGPGEQFF
TRBV30 TRBD1 . CAWRGGTGGSFF